What follows is one T cell receptor (beta chain) and its context. Its antigen remains undetermined. Base qualities are not recorded, but no much larger clone differs from it by a single base. The 90 or so tumor samples were subjected to high-throughput TCR profiling using ImmunoSEQ. The study's processing was this. Richness (unique productive sequences), clonality, evenness and relatedness were included as repertoire diversity metrics, and similarity between samples was assessed with the Bhattacharyya coefficient. In a sensitivity analysis, TCRs with fewer than two reads were excluded, and consistent conclusions were obtained. The source is immuneACCESS, and TCRdb retained only in-frame sequences with V and J called. Part of the clones is not carried over; for the studies checked, unresolved V genes explain less than half of this, and the remainder is unexplained. D and trimming come from the DNA, and the V and J calls and clone size come from that table. The sample table shows around 6,100 clones, and 79% are seen once. About 6.7% of the sample is taken by the ten largest.

This sample is part of a study of high-grade serous ovarian cancer treatment subgroups (TCRdb year 2021). About the full investigation: Sequencing yielded a mean of 14,192 reads and some 7,500 unique TCR beta rearrangements per sample. One primary tumor sample and two metastatic tumor samples were contributed by each patient, so that around 90 samples were obtained in total. Of the roughly 30 patients in the cohort, about 10 had no residual disease after primary surgery (R0), about 10 were excellent NACT responders, and about 10 were poor NACT responders. Under a laparoscopic triage algorithm, patients with high-grade serous ovarian cancer were grouped by complete gross resection or by neoadjuvant chemotherapy response, and the study profiled the TCR beta repertoires of these patients.

The CDR3 holds 15 amino acids from the cysteine to the phenylalanine. Kept here is only the CDR3 DNA, which spans 45 bases and is read in frame from base 1. The trim is 2 bases for V and 4 bases for J, with a gap of 14 bases between the germline ends. CDR1 and CDR2, looked up from the germline V gene, are KGHSH and LQKENI. On the study overall, not on this receptor specifically: Repertoire similarity ranging from roughly 0.11 to 0.79 was observed between tumors from the same patient, whereas almost no similarity was observed between different patients. TCR repertoire analyses focused on CDR3; CDR1 and CDR2 were not analyzed. Bulk tumor TCR sequencing lacked spatial information, limiting insight into HGSC tumor complexity and diversity. TCR clonal relatedness was found to be positively correlated with neoantigen level and, by trend, with copy number variation and mutation load derived from whole-genome sequencing.

Tumor samples were collected prior to definitive surgery or chemotherapy. The MD Anderson Biospecimen Extraction Resource handled genomic DNA extraction, while the MD Anderson Cancer Genomics Laboratory carried out the TCR sequencing. This clonotype was obtained from a human donor with high-grade serous ovarian cancer. The sample comprised tumor tissue. The V gene is TRBV18 and the J gene is TRBJ1-2; TRBD1 could be the D gene, as 5 bases match. CDR3 reads: CASSPTDQGLYGYTF. The DNA is as follows: TGTGCCAGCTCACCAACGGACCAGGGTCTCTATGGCTACACCTTC. Supplemented by the reference TRBV18 and TRBJ1-2 proteins around the CDR3, the complete variable domain is NAGVMQNPRHLVRRRGQEARLRCSPMKGHSHVYWYRQLPEEGLKFMVYLQKENIIDESGMPKERFSAEFPKEGPSILRIQQVVRGDSAAYFCASSPTDQGLYGYTFGSGTRLTVV.